This is a list of T cell receptor beta chains from one sample in a study of T cell changes during pregnancy in multiple sclerosis. Clones were read by immunoSEQ multiplex PCR, and TCRdb kept only the in-frame ones, dropping some. Of about 51,000 clones listed, 93% are singletons. The sample here was peripheral blood, taken in the second trimester of pregnancy. The receptors originated from a female donor with multiple sclerosis, enrolled in a pregnancy study. CDR3s leave out the opening cysteine and the closing phenylalanine or tryptophan.

v_call cdr3_aa
TRBV27 ASSSEGDWDEQY
TRBV4-2 ASSQVGSALTGELF
TRBV15 ATSRGLYLRDRVDEAF
TRBV6-4 ASSDTWTSLNTDTQY
TRBV27 ASTPGTNYNEQF
TRBV28 ASSPTSGSVEQY
TRBV19 ASRGTVYTEAF
TRBV19 ASSMESGLQKETQY
TRBV19 ASSTAGVFNEQF
TRBV27 ASSLRGPRETQY
TRBV14 ASSQDWRLAGGYTDTQY
TRBV6-5 ASSYSEGPTYEQY
TRBV28 ASSFPGAEQY
TRBV28 ASSLAGQGLYGYT
TRBV6-5 ASSYDKNYGYT
TRBV4-3 ASSPTRSYEQY
TRBV4-2 ASSQQREVTYEQY
TRBV28 ASSLYQDYGYT
TRBV28 ASSRPGGEVSGLF
TRBV28 ASSLTSAGGPQDTQY
TRBV28 ASRDPGLAGGRNEQF
TRBV6-1 ASSASAGVSNEQF
TRBV7-8 ASSFLPGQGAQPQH
TRBV18 ASSPLGLAAREQF
TRBV5-4 ASSRVGEGDIQY
TRBV27 ASSFQGIGYEQY
TRBV6-5 ASSLGQGGVYGYT
TRBV27 ASSSGTSGAYEQY
TRBV5-6 ASSWGPGQGANEQY
TRBV7-2 ASSGSTSGSHEQY